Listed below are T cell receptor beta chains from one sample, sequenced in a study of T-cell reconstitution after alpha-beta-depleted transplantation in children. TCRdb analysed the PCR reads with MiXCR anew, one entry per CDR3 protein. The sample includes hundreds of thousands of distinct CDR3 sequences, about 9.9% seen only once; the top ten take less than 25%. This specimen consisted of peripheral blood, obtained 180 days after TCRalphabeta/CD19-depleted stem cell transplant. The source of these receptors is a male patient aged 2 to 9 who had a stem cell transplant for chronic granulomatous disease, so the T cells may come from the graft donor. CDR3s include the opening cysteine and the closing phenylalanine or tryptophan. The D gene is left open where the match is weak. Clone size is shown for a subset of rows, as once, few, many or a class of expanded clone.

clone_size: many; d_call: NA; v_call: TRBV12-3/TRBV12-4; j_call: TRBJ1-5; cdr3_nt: TGTGCCAGCAGTTTAACAAATCAGCCCCAGCATTTT; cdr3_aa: CASSLTNQPQHF
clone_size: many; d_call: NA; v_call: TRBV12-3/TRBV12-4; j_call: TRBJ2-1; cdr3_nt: TGTGCCAGCAGCCTAGCGACTAGCTCCTACAATGAGCAGTTCTTC; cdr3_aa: CASSLATSSYNEQFF
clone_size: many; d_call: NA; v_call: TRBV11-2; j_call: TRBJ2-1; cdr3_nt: TGTGCCAGCAGCCCACCTTTCCGAGGTGAGCAGTTCTTC; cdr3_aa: CASSPPFRGEQFF
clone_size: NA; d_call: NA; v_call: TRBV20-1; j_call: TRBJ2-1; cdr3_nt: TGCAGTGCTGACCGGGGACTCGAGGACAATGAGCAGTTCTTC; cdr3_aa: CSADRGLEDNEQFF
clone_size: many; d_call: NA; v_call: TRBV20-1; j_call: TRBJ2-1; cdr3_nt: TGCAGTGGTGGGAGTGAGCAGTTCTTC; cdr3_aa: CSGGSEQFF
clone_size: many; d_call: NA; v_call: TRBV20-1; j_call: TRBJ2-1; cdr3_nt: TGCAGTGCTAGAGGTTTGCGGGTGTACAATGAGCAGTTCTTC; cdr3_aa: CSARGLRVYNEQFF
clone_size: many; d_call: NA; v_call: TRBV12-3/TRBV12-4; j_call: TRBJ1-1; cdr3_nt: TGTGCCAGCAGTTTAGGGGGGGACACTGAAGCTTTCTTT; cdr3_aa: CASSLGGDTEAFF
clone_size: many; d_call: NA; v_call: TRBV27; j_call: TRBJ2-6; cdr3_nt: TGTGCCAGCAGTCTTGTTGGACAGACCTCTGGGGCCAACGTCCTGACTTTC; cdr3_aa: CASSLVGQTSGANVLTF
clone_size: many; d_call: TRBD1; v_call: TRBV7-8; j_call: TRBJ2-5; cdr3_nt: TGTGCCAGCAGCTCCGGACAGGGGGCATGGGAGACCCAGTACTTC; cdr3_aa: CASSSGQGAWETQYF
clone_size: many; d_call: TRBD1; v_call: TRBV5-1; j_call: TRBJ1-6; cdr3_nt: TGCGCCAGCAGGGTCCGACAGGGGAATAATTCACCCCTCCACTTT; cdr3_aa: CASRVRQGNNSPLHF
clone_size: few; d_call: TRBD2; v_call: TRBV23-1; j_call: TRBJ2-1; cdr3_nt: TGCGCCACCGGGACTAGCGGGAGAGATATAAATGAGCAGTTCTTC; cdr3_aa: CATGTSGRDINEQFF
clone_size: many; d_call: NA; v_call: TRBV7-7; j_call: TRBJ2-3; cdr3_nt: TGTGCCAGCAGCTTAGGAACACCAAGCACAGATACGCAGTATTTT; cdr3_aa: CASSLGTPSTDTQYF
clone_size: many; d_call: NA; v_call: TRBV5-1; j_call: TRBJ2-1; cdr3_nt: TGCGCCAGCAGCTTGGCCATTACTGAGCAGTTCTTC; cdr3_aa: CASSLAITEQFF
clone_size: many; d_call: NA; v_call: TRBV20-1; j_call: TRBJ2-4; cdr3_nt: TGCAGTGCTTCGGTAGCCAAAAACATTCAGTACTTC; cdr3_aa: CSASVAKNIQYF
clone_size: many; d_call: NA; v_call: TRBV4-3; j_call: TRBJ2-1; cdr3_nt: TGCGCCAGCAGCCAAGAAGGGGTCAATGAGCAGTTCTTC; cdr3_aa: CASSQEGVNEQFF
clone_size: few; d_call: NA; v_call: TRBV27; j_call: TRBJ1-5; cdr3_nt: TGTGCCAGCAGTTCCCAACCGGCCCTACATCAGCCCCAGCATTTT; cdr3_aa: CASSSQPALHQPQHF
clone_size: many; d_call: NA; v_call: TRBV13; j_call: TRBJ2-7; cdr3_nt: TGTGCCAGCAGCCCCAACACCCTACTTAGCCACGAGCAGTACTTC; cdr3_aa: CASSPNTLLSHEQYF
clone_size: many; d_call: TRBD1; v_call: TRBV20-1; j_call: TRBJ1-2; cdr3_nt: TGCAGTGCTATTAGAGGACAGGGTCTGACTAACTATGGCTACACCTTC; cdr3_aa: CSAIRGQGLTNYGYTF
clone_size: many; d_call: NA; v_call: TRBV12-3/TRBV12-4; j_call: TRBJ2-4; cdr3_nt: TGTGCCAGCAGTTTATGGAAGGGCAGGTCTTCCAAAAACATTCAGTACTTC; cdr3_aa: CASSLWKGRSSKNIQYF
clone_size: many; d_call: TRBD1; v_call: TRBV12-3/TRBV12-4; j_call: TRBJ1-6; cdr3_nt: TGTGCCAGCAGGGGACAGGGGTCGGGTTCACCCCTCCACTTT; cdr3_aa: CASRGQGSGSPLHF
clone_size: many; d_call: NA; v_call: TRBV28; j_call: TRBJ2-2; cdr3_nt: TGTGCCAGCAGTTTTTTTGGCAGGGGCTACACCGGGGAGCTGTTTTTT; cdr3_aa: CASSFFGRGYTGELFF
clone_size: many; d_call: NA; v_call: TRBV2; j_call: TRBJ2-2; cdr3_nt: TGTGCCAGCATTTCGTCGGGTTCTACCGGGGAGCTGTTTTTT; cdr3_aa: CASISSGSTGELFF
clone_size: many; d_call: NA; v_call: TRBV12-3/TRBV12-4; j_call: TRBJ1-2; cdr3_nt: TGTGCCAGCAGTTTAGGGGCAGGAGCAAACTATGGCTACACCTTC; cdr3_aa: CASSLGAGANYGYTF
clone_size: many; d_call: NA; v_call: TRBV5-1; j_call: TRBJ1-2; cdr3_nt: TGCGCCAGCAGCTTGGGAAACAACAGGGTTGGCTACACCTTC; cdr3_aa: CASSLGNNRVGYTF
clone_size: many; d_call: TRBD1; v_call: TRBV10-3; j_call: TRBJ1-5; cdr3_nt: TGTGCCATCAGTGGGGACAGGGGCGTCCAGCCCCAGCATTTT; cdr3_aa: CAISGDRGVQPQHF
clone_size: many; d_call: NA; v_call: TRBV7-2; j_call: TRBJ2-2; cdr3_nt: TGTGCCAGCAGCCCCACTTACACCGGGGAGCTGTTTTTT; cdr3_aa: CASSPTYTGELFF
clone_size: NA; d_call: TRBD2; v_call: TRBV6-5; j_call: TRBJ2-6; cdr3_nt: TGTGCCAGCAGAAGGACTAGCGGGAGTACTGGGGCCAACGTCCTGACTTTC; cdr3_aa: CASRRTSGSTGANVLTF
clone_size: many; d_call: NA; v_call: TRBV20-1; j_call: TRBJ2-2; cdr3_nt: TGCAGTGCCCCTTTTCAGGGACTTGACACCGGGGAGCTGTTTTTT; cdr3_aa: CSAPFQGLDTGELFF
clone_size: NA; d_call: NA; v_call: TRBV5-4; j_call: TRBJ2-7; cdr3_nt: TGTGCCAGCAGCTTGACAGAAGACGAGCAGTACTTC; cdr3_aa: CASSLTEDEQYF